These T cell receptor beta chains were read from a single sample in a study of blood T cell repertoires in COVID-19. Only in-frame clones appear in the TCRdb table, and some are missing; sequencing was by immunoSEQ multiplex PCR. The sample shows 95,000 to 120,000 clones, over 75% of them seen only once. Sample: peripheral blood. These receptors were taken from a man aged 45-65 years with acute or convalescent COVID-19. The conserved cysteine and the conserved F or W are not part of the CDR3 here. Each record gives: CDR3 protein, CDR3 length, V gene, J gene.

CDR3: SVEGTGKNTGELF
length: 13
V: TRBV29-1
J: TRBJ2-2

CDR3: ASSLQRGVGTGELF
length: 14
V: TRBV7-2
J: TRBJ2-2

CDR3: ASSQSQNTEAF
length: 11
V: TRBV4-1
J: TRBJ1-1

CDR3: ASQGGI
length: 6
V: TRBV12-5
J: TRBJ1-2

CDR3: ASRSPGQGGGYT
length: 12
V: TRBV27
J: TRBJ1-2

CDR3: ASSLNSGGPDTQY
length: 13
V: TRBV5-1
J: TRBJ2-3

CDR3: ASSVGLSGANVLT
length: 13
V: TRBV9
J: TRBJ2-6

CDR3: ASSQGAGSIANYGYT
length: 15
V: TRBV14
J: TRBJ1-2

CDR3: AITPTGDTQY
length: 10
V: TRBV10-3
J: TRBJ2-3

CDR3: ASSERGNRAFGNTIY
length: 15
V: TRBV6-1
J: TRBJ1-3

CDR3: ASSLTGTGYEQY
length: 12
V: TRBV7-2
J: TRBJ2-7

CDR3: ASSPTGGSWDTQY
length: 13
V: TRBV4-1
J: TRBJ2-3

CDR3: ASSRQAGASEKLF
length: 13
V: TRBV27
J: TRBJ1-4

CDR3: ASNRLRGGNTEAF
length: 13
V: TRBV7-2
J: TRBJ1-1

CDR3: ASSWRGNTGELF
length: 12
V: TRBV19
J: TRBJ2-2

CDR3: ASSLVGTRNTEAF
length: 13
V: TRBV5-1
J: TRBJ1-1

CDR3: ASSRKAGTYGYT
length: 12
V: TRBV3-1/TRBV3-2
J: TRBJ1-2

CDR3: ASSYDSNTEAF
length: 11
V: TRBV6-5
J: TRBJ1-1

CDR3: ASSDLTGGAF
length: 10
V: TRBV2
J: TRBJ1-1

CDR3: ASSPSDRLINYGYT
length: 14
V: TRBV11-3
J: TRBJ1-2

CDR3: ASSSSGPDTQY
length: 11
V: TRBV7-7
J: TRBJ2-3

CDR3: ASSEGQESNQPQH
length: 13
V: TRBV6-4
J: TRBJ1-5

CDR3: SVADRVGGELF
length: 11
V: TRBV29-1
J: TRBJ2-2

CDR3: ASSVAAGPQPGQSEAF
length: 16
V: TRBV9
J: TRBJ1-1

CDR3: ASSLDATRNTEAF
length: 13
V: TRBV7-2
J: TRBJ1-1

CDR3: ASSYSSGGAVSDTQY
length: 15
V: TRBV13
J: TRBJ2-3

CDR3: ASSRTADRGWSEAF
length: 14
V: TRBV4-1
J: TRBJ1-1

CDR3: ASSQQQGIFYNSPLH
length: 15
V: TRBV4-1
J: TRBJ1-6

CDR3: SASGSRNTYEQY
length: 12
V: TRBV20-1
J: TRBJ2-7

CDR3: ASSLGRGGARNEQF
length: 14
V: TRBV5-1
J: TRBJ2-1

CDR3: ASSTVLGDNEQF
length: 12
V: TRBV5-1
J: TRBJ2-1

CDR3: ASSSGQVSNEQF
length: 12
V: TRBV7-9
J: TRBJ2-1

CDR3: ASSQGQGAYGYT
length: 12
V: TRBV5-1
J: TRBJ1-2

CDR3: ASRLRGNSGNTIY
length: 13
V: TRBV28
J: TRBJ1-3

CDR3: ASSTGLVETQY
length: 11
V: TRBV9
J: TRBJ2-5

CDR3: ASSPDREETQY
length: 11
V: TRBV12-3/TRBV12-4
J: TRBJ2-5

CDR3: ASRQATNQPQH
length: 11
V: TRBV5-1
J: TRBJ1-5

CDR3: ASSQGRGLNTEAF
length: 13
V: TRBV4-1
J: TRBJ1-1

CDR3: ASSYGAGRMNTEAF
length: 14
V: TRBV6-6
J: TRBJ1-1

CDR3: ASSAGQGNYGYT
length: 12
V: TRBV7-9
J: TRBJ1-2